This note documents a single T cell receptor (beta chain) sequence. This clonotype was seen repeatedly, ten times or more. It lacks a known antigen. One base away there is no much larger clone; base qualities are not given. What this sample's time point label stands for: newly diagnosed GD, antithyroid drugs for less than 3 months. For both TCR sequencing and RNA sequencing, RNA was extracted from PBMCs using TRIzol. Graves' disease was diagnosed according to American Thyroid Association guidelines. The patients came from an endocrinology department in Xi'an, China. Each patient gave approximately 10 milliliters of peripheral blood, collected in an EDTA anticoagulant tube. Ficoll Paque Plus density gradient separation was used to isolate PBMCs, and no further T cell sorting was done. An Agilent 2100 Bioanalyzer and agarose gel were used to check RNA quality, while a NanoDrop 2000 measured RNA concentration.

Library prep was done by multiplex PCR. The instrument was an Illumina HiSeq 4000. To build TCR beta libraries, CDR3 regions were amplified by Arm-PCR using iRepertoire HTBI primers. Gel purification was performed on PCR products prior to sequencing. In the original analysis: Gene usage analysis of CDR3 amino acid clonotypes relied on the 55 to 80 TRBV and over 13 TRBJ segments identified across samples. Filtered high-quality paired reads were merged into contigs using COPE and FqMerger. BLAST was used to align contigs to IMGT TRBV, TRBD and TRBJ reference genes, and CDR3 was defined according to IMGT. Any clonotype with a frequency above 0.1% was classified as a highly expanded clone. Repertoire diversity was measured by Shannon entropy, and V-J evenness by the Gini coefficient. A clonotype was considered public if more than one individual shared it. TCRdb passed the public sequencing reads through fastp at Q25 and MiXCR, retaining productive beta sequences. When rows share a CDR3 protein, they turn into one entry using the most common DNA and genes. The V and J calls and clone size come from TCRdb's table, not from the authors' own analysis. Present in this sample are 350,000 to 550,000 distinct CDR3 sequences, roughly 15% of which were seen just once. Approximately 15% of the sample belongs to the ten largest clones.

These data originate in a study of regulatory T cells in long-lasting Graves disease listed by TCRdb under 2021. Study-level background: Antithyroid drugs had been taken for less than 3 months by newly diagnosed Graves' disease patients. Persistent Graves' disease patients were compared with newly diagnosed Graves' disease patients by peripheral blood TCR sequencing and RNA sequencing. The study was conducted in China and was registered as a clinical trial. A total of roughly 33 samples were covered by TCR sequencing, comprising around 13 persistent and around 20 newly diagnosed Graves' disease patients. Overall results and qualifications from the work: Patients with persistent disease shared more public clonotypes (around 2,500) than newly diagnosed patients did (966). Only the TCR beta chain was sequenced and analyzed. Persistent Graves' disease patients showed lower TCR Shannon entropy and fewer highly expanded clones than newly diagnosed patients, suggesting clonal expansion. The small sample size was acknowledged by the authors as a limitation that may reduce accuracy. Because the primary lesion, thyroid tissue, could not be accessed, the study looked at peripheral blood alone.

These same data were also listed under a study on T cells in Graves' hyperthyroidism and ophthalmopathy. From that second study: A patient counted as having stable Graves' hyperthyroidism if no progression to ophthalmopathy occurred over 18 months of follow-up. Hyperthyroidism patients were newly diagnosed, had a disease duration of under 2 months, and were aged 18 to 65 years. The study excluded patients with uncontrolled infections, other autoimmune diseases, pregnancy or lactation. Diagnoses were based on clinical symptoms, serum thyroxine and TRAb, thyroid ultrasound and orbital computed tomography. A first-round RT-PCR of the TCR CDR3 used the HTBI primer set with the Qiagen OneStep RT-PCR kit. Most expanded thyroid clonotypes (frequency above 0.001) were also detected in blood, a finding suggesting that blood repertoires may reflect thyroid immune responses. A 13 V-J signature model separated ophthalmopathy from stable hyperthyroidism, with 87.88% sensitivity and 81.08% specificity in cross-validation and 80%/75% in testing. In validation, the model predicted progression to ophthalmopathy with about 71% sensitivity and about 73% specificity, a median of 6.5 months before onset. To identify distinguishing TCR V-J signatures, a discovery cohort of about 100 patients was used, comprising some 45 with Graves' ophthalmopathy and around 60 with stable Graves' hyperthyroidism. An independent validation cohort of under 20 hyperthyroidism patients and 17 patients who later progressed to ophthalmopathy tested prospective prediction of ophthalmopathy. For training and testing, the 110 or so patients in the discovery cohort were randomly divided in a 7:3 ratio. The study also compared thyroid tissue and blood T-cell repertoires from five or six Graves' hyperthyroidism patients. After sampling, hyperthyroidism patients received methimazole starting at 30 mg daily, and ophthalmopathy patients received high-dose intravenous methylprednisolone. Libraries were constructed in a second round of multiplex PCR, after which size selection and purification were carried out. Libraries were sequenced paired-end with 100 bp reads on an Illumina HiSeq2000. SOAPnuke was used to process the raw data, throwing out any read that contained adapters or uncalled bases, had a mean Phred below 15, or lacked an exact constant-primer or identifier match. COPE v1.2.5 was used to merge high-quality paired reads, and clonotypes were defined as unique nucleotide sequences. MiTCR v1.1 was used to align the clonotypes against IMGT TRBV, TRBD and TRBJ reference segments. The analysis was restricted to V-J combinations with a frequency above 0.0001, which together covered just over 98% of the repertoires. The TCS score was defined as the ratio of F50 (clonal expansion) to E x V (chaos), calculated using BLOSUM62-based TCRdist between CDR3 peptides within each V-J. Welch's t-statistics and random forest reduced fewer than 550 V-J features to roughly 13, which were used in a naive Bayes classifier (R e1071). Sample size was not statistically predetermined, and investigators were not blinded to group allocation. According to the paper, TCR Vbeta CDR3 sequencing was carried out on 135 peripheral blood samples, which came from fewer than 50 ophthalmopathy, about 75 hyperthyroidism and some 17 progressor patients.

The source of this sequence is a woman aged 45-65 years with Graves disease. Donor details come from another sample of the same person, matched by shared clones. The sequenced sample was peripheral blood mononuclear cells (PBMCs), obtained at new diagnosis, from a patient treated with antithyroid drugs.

CDR3 reads: CASIEIRDRPEETQYF. Read as DNA, the sequence is TGTGCCAGCATCGAAATCCGGGACAGGCCAGAAGAGACCCAGTACTTC. The sequence joins TRBV28 to TRBJ2-5; 8 bases in the middle match TRBD1. V loses 7 bases at its end and J loses 3 bases; junction bases beyond the gene matches: 13. Including the terminal cysteine and phenylalanine, the CDR3 comprises 16 residues. Only the CDR3 portion is preserved as DNA: 48 bases, with reading frame beginning at the first base. The germline V gene encodes CDR1 MDHEN and CDR2 SYDVKM.